The clone carrying this T cell receptor (beta chain) was seen ten or more times. These data are taken from a study of T cell repertoires in cytomegalovirus infection. Study summary: CMV infection and matching HLA type were both indicated by public TCR beta signatures.

The V end lost 5 bases, the J end lost 0 bases, and 5 bases lay between the germline ends. The CDR3 extends over 12 amino acids. CDR1 is SGHTA, CDR2 FQGNSA, per germline. TCRdb used MiXCR to reprocess the reads, holding one entry per CDR3 protein. The table records more than 150,000 distinct CDR3 sequences, approximately 17% of them present only once. Sample: CD8+ T cells from PBMCs. The rearrangement links TRBV7-2 to TRBJ2-7; D not resolved. The sequence derives from a human donor in good health (CMV status not recorded). Some clones in this sample may be carry-over from other donors' samples. The CDR3 reads CASSHSSYEQYF. As DNA, the CDR3 is TGTGCCAGCAGCCACAGCTCCTACGAGCAGTACTTC.